This TCR beta chain was obtained from a study of cytomegalovirus exposure and HLA in healthy donors. The CDR3 length is 15 residues. Germline V CDR1 and CDR2: SGHTA, FQGNSA. V shed 5 bases and J 0 bases; nucleotides not matched to a gene: 4. 13 Jbeta primers and 60 Vbeta primers were used for the PCR. TCRdb's copy holds only in-frame clones and misses some; the assay was immunoSEQ multiplex PCR. The table records about 160,000 clones, approximately 80% of them present only once. Study-level findings and limits: There were some public TCRs occurring in many donors, but most TCR sequences were rare. Clonal expansion, a later analysis showed, was greater in HLA-associated TCR beta chains than in equally common others.

A word on this clone: Its antigen is unknown.

The TCR originated in a woman younger than 35 in good health and CMV-seronegative. The chain has TRBV7-2 and TRBJ2-1; TRBD2 aligns across 7 bases. The specimen sequenced was PBMCs. This CDR3 reads CASSRAGSSYNEQFF. DNA of the CDR3: TGTGCCAGCAGCCGAGCGGGGAGCTCCTACAATGAGCAGTTCTTC.